Detailed here is one T cell receptor beta chain. The data were obtained in a study of T cells in Graves' hyperthyroidism and ophthalmopathy. In the study overall: Peripheral blood was obtained at initial diagnosis, preceding any treatment.

V gave up 5 bases and J gave up 3 bases, with 16 bases separating them. Looked up from germline, CDR1 is SNHLY and CDR2 is FYNNEI. This CDR3 is built from 16 residues. Researchers took RNA transcripts and amplified the TCR beta CDR3 regions from them. The primer set for the first-round RT-PCR of the TCR CDR3 was HTBI. TCRdb redid the calling of the multiplex PCR reads with MiXCR, one entry per CDR3 protein. The table shows approximately 600,000 distinct CDR3 sequences, with roughly 20% occurring only once. The sequence was collected from a young man with Graves' ophthalmopathy. Sequenced: blood. The chain uses TRBV2 and TRBJ2-2; tentatively, D is TRBD2 (6 bases). CDR3 protein: CASSREGLIDTGELFF. The CDR3 DNA sequence: TGTGCCAGCAGTCGTGAGGGACTGATTGACACCGGGGAGCTGTTTTTT.